Below, 14 T cell receptor beta chains from the same sample are listed, as sequenced in a study of circulating CD8 cells and anti-PD-1 response in melanoma. Live CD3+CD8+TCRalphabeta+ cells were sorted into four subsets by PD-1 and/or TIGIT. Each library started from roughly 16 ng of total RNA using the QIAseq Immune Repertoire TCR panel. TCRdb re-analysed the reads in MiXCR, keeping a single row per CDR3 protein. The repertoire holds over 90 distinct CDR3 sequences, with around 15% as singletons. Sequencing used CD8+ T cells from PBMCs, obtained at baseline or after one month of anti-PD-1 therapy (not recorded which). The receptor source for this set is a human donor with melanoma.

This clonotype is large. This chain connects TRBV28 to TRBJ2-7; TRBD1 might be the D (5 bases). CDR3 length: 14 amino acids. Trimming left V 1 base short and J 4 bases short, with 11 bases between. CDR1 and CDR2 (germline): MDHEN, SYDVKM. CDR3 coding DNA: TGTGCCAGCAGTTTATTGCAGGGCCGGTACGAGCAGTACTTC. This codes for CASSLLQGRYEQYF.

By frequency in the sample, this clonotype is medium-sized. Sequence at one end of the junction differs from germline and may be a read error. The CDR3 DNA is TGTGCCAGCAGTTGGAACATAGGCGGGGAGCGGATTTTT. Amino acids: CASSWNIGGERIF. The chain couples TRBV6-5 to TRBJ2-2, with D possibly TRBD2 on 6 matching bases. Per the germline V gene, CDR1 is MNHEY and CDR2 is SVGAGI. There are 13 residues in the CDR3.

By share, this clonotype counts as large. The V and J genes are TRBV7-2 and TRBJ2-7; a weak D match, TRBD1 (5 bases). CDR3 length: 16 amino acids. The germline V gene has CDR1 SGHTA and CDR2 FQGNSA. Trimming cost V 1 base and J 0 bases, with 13 bases left between them. CDR3 DNA: TGTGCCAGCAGCTTAGAGGGGTCGGGCCGCTCCTACGAGCAGTACTTC. The encoded protein is CASSLEGSGRSYEQYF. Full variable domain (remainder filled in from reference TRBV7-2 and TRBJ2-7): GAGVSQSPSNKVTEKGKDVELRCDPISGHTALYWYRQSLGQGLEFLIYFQGNSAPDKSGLPSDRFSAERTGGSVSTLTIQRTQQEDSAVYLCASSLEGSGRSYEQYFGPGTRLTVT.

This clonotype is classed as large. The chain employs TRBV7-2 and TRBJ2-7; D is perhaps TRBD1 (6 bases). V was pared by 3 bases and J by 4 bases, with 10 bases between. Germline V gene sequence: CDR1 SGHTA, CDR2 FQGNSA. This CDR3 spans 13 amino acids. The CDR3 DNA follows: TGTGCCAGCAGCTTTGGACAGATTTACGAGCAGTACTTC. Translated, it gives CASSFGQIYEQYF. Looking up the rest from reference TRBV7-2 and TRBJ2-7 gives the full variable domain: GAGVSQSPSNKVTEKGKDVELRCDPISGHTALYWYRQSLGQGLEFLIYFQGNSAPDKSGLPSDRFSAERTGGSVSTLTIQRTQQEDSAVYLCASSFGQIYEQYFGPGTRLTVT.

By frequency in the sample, this clonotype is large. The chain has TRBV7-9 and TRBJ2-7; either TRBD1 or TRBD2 may supply D (5 bases each). Germline values: CDR1 SEHNR, CDR2 FQNEAQ (reference sequence). The length of the CDR3 is 16 residues. Trimming shortened V by 1 base and J by 2 bases, and 15 bases separated the two germline ends. The CDR3 spells CASSLEGASRPYEQYF. The CDR3 nucleotides read TGTGCCAGCAGCTTAGAAGGGGCTAGCAGACCCTACGAGCAGTACTTC.

This clonotype is labeled large. This CDR3 reads CSATLLEFYNEQFF. In nucleotides, the CDR3 is TGCAGTGCTACTCTACTAGAATTCTACAATGAGCAGTTCTTC. This chain joins TRBV20-1 and TRBJ2-1; D is perhaps TRBD2 (5 bases). The CDR3 covers 14 residues. The germline V and J ends were trimmed by 4 bases and 3 bases, with 13 bases remaining between them. Per the germline V gene, CDR1 is DFQATT and CDR2 is SNEGSKA (reference sequence).

Relative to its sample, this clonotype is medium-sized (0.01 to 0.1%). A much larger clonotype is one base distant, so this may be a read error. The chain is built from TRBV7-2 and TRBJ2-7; TRBD1 might be the D (6 bases). Per the germline V gene, CDR1 is SGHTA and CDR2 is FQGNSA. The CDR3 contains 13 residues. CDR3 DNA sequence: TGTGCCAGCGGCTTTGGACAGATTTACGAGCAGTACTTC. The encoded protein is CASGFGQIYEQYF.

The CDR3 is CASSPRTSGRGYEQYF. The CDR3, as DNA: TGTGCCAGCAGTCCTCGGACTAGCGGGAGGGGGTACGAGCAGTACTTC. The chain couples TRBV28 to TRBJ2-7; 15 bases fit TRBD2. Per the germline V gene, CDR1 is MDHEN and CDR2 is SYDVKM. CDR3 length equals 16 residues. The V segment lost 5 bases and the J segment 4 bases; nucleotides outside the gene matches: 6.

By sample fraction, this clonotype is hyperexpanded. The chain combines TRBV6-5 with TRBJ2-2; D unresolved. The CDR3 has 13 amino acids. CDR1 and CDR2 from the germline V gene are MNHEY and SVGAGI. Trimming stripped 4 bases from V and 7 bases from J, with 10 bases between. CDR3 sequence (DNA): TGTGCCAGCAGTTGGAACATAGGCGGGGAGCTGTTTTTT. Residues: CASSWNIGGELFF.

This clonotype was detected only a few times. A much larger clone lies one base from this, so it may be a read error. V and J are TRBV12-5 and TRBJ2-7; 7 bases are a match to TRBD2. V lost 7 bases, J lost 3 bases, and 9 bases stayed unmatched. The CDR3 covers 14 residues. Looked up from germline, CDR1 is LGHNT and CDR2 is FRNRAP. The DNA of the CDR3 is TGTGCTAGTGCTCCGGGACCGGGGGGCTACGAGCAGTACTTC. Its translation: CASAPGPGGYEQYF.

Relative to its sample, this clonotype is medium-sized (0.01 to 0.1%). The CDR3, as DNA: TGTGCCAGGAAGAGAATTCCGGGACAGGGCTCCTACGAGCAGTACTTC. Its translation is CARKRIPGQGSYEQYF. The rearrangement joins TRBV19 to TRBJ2-7, with 9 bases fitting TRBD1. V dropped 9 bases and J dropped 0; count of bases not matched to a gene: 12. CDR1 LNHDA and CDR2 SQIVND come from the germline V gene (reference sequence). The CDR3 extends over 16 amino acids.

This clonotype was found once. One end of the junction is discordant with germline, which a read error may explain. The rearrangement uses TRBV29-1 and TRBJ2-2, with D perhaps matching TRBD2 (5 bases). Germline CDR1 reads SQVTM; CDR2 reads ANQGSEA. The CDR3 extends over 12 amino acids. This CDR3 is CSVRRCTGELSF. The CDR3 DNA reads as TGCAGCGTCAGAAGGTGCACCGGGGAGCTGTCTTTT.

By share, this clonotype ranks as medium-sized. The chain employs TRBV2 and TRBJ2-1, with D tentatively TRBD1 or TRBD2 (5 bases each). The CDR3 contains 14 residues. Germline CDR1 is SNHLY and CDR2 is FYNNEI. Between the trimmed V and J ends, which lost 8 bases and 3 bases, there was a span of 14 bases. The DNA of the CDR3 is TGTGCCAGCTTACCGGGGACGATCTACAATGAGCAGTTCTTC. This gives the protein CASLPGTIYNEQFF.

CDR3 loop: CASSPDTGELFF. In nucleotides, the CDR3 is TGTGCCAGCAGTCCGGACACCGGGGAGCTGTTTTTT. V and J are TRBV28 and TRBJ2-2; D is ambiguous. This CDR3 spans 12 amino acids. Trimming cost V 5 bases and J 3 bases, with 4 bases left between them. Germline values: CDR1 MDHEN, CDR2 SYDVKM.